The T cell receptor (beta chain) under discussion was sequenced for a study of blood T cell repertoires in COVID-19. Study in general: COVID-19 samples from acute and convalescent phases originated in the United States, Italy and Spain. The analysed material was cDNA or gDNA that came from T cells, B-cell-depleted T cells, or PBMCs.

In the original analysis: Scientists estimated how many nucleated cells there were by amplifying reference gene primers. Sequencing was performed with immunoSEQ multiplex PCR; in TCRdb, only in-frame clones are kept and a portion is missing. The V and J calls and the clone size are those of that table, but D and trimming were determined from the DNA. The sample includes around 200,000 clones, 87% of them seen just once. The CDR3 length is 15 residues. Germline loops: CDR1 SGHTA, CDR2 FQGNSA. V was pared by 7 bases and J by 4 bases, with 9 bases of the junction left unmatched. Sequenced: peripheral blood. The chain couples TRBV7-2 to TRBJ1-1, with 10 bases identical to TRBD1. The sequence was obtained from a man in his forties with active or convalescent COVID-19. The CDR3 DNA follows: TGTGCCAGCACAGACAGGGGGCTGCCGGGCACTGAAGCTTTCTTT. This translates into CASTDRGLPGTEAFF.